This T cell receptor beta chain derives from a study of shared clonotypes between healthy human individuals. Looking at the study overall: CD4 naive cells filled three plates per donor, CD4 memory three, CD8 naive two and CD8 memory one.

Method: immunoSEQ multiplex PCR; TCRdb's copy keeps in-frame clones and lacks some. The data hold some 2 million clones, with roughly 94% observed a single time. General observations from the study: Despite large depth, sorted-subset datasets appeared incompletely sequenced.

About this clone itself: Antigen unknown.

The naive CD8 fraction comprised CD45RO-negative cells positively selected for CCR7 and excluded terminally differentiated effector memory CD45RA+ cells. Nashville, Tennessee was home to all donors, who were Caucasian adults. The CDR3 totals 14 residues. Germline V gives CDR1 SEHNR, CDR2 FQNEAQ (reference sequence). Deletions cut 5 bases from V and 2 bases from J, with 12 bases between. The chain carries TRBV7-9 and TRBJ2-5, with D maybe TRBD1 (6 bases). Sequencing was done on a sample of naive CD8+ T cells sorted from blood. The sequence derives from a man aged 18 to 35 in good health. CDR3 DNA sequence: TGTGCCAGCAGCCCGGAGACAGGTCAAGAGACCCAGTACTTC. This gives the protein CASSPETGQETQYF.